The clone carrying this T cell receptor (beta chain) was detected ten times or more. This sample was taken from a study of identical twins. The donor group consisted entirely of healthy Caucasians. cDNA carried unique molecular identifiers, and a universal primer site was added by template switching. TCRdb passed the 5' RACE reads through MiXCR, listing each CDR3 protein once. Found here are under 400,000 distinct CDR3 sequences, roughly 9% of them singletons; the top ten hold more than 8%. Germline CDR1 is SGHTA and CDR2 is FQGTGA. The CDR3 loop spans 13 amino acids. V lost 2 bases to trimming and J lost 5 bases, with 9 bases between them.

This clonotype was obtained from a woman aged 45-65 years in good health. This chain uses TRBV7-3 with TRBJ1-1, with D perhaps TRBD1 (6 bases). Sequencing was performed on naive T cells sorted from blood. The CDR3 sequence is CASSLQGITEAFF. The CDR3 DNA reads as TGTGCCAGCAGCTTACAGGGGATTACTGAAGCTTTCTTT.